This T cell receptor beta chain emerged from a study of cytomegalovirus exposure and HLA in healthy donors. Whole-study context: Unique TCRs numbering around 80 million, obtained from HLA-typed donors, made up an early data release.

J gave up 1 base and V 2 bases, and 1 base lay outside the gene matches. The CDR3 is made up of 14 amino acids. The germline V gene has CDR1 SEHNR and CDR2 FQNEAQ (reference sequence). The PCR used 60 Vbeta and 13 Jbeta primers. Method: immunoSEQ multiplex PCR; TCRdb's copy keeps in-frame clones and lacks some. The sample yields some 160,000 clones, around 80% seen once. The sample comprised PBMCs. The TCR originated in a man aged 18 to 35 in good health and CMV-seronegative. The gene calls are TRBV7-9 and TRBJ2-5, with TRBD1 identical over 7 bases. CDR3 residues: CASSLRQGQETQYF. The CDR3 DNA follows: TGTGCCAGCAGCTTACGACAGGGCCAAGAGACCCAGTACTTC.